The 22 T cell receptor beta chains reported below all come from one sample, sequenced in a study of blood T cell repertoires in COVID-19. TCRdb's copy holds only in-frame clones and misses some; the assay was immunoSEQ multiplex PCR. The sample yields about 300,000 clones, 80% to 90% seen once. Material: PBMCs or T cells enriched from blood (not recorded which). All receptors derive from a young woman who had recovered from COVID-19.

The count of this clone is one. The chain combines TRBV7-6 with TRBJ2-6, with D tentatively TRBD1 (6 bases). The CDR3 has 16 residues. V was shortened by 5 bases and J by 0 bases, with 11 bases between the two germline ends. Germline CDR1 SGHVS, CDR2 FNYEAQ. The CDR3 DNA is TGTGCCAGCAGCGACACAGGGACCTCTGGGGCCAACGTCCTGACTTTC. It yields the protein CASSDTGTSGANVLTF.

The CDR3: CASSLFQGLLTEAFF. The CDR3 region has the DNA TGTGCCAGCAGTTTATTCCAGGGGTTGCTCACTGAAGCTTTCTTT. The chain carries TRBV28 and TRBJ1-1, with D perhaps matching TRBD1 (6 bases). CDR3 size: 15 residues. CDR1 and CDR2 from the germline V gene are MDHEN and SYDVKM. V dropped 1 base and J dropped 4 bases, with 13 bases sitting between them.

V usage is TRBV7-3 and J usage is TRBJ2-1; 7 bases agree with TRBD2. Germline lookup yields CDR1 SGHTA and CDR2 FQGTGA. Trimming took 5 bases from V and 5 from J; bases not matched to a gene: 9. The CDR3 runs to 15 residues. CDR3 nucleotides: TGTGCCAGCAGCCGCGGACTAGTTCCCGACAATGAGCAGTTCTTC. It encodes CASSRGLVPDNEQFF.

The chain carries TRBV7-2 and TRBJ2-7; 9 nucleotides align to TRBD1. J was trimmed by 1 base and V by 5 bases; bases with no gene match: 3. This CDR3 region has 14 residues. Germline CDR1 SGHTA, CDR2 FQGNSA. CDR3 sequence: CASSPGTGSYEQYF. The CDR3 bases are TGTGCCAGCAGCCCCGGGACAGGGTCCTACGAGCAGTACTTC.

The J gene is TRBJ1-1, the V gene TRBV2, with TRBD1 identical over 7 bases. J gave up 10 bases and V 6 bases, and 11 bases lay outside the gene matches. CDR1 is SNHLY and CDR2 is FYNNEI in the germline V gene. The CDR3 covers 13 residues. The CDR3 region has the DNA TGTGCCAGCAGATTTGTAATTCAGGGGGGAGCTTTCTTT. Protein sequence: CASRFVIQGGAFF.

This clone has just one count. This chain connects TRBV29-1 to TRBJ2-3; 13 bases line up with TRBD2. Germline V gives CDR1 SQVTM, CDR2 ANQGSEA. With V trimmed by 4 bases and J by 5 bases, 6 bases remained unmatched. There are 15 residues in the CDR3. DNA of the CDR3: TGCAGCGTTGCGGGACTAGCGGGACTTGGAGATACGCAGTATTTT. Translated, it gives CSVAGLAGLGDTQYF.

The rearrangement uses TRBV4-2 and TRBJ2-2, with D perhaps matching TRBD2 (5 bases). The germline V gene has CDR1 LGHNA and CDR2 YNFKEQ. The CDR3 sequence is 14 residues long. Trimming stripped 1 base from V and 5 bases from J, with 8 bases between. CDR3 sequence reads: CASSQGERTGELFF. The CDR3 bases are TGTGCCAGCAGCCAAGGGGAGAGGACCGGGGAGCTGTTTTTT.

The CDR3 spells CASRGHNSYEQYF. CDR3 nucleotide sequence: TGCGCCAGCAGGGGCCACAACTCCTACGAGCAGTACTTC. The J gene is TRBJ2-7, the V gene TRBV5-1, with D uncertain. This CDR3 contains 13 residues. Germline loops: CDR1 SGHRS, CDR2 YFSETQ. The V and J ends lost 5 bases and 0 bases respectively, with 9 bases between them.

This chain connects TRBV12-3 or TRBV12-4 to TRBJ1-1; TRBD1 agrees at 7 bases. The CDR3 extends over 13 amino acids. Germline trimming cut 5 bases from V and 4 bases from J; bases unmatched to any gene: 4. This chain's CDR3 is CASSINRGTEAFF. CDR3 DNA: TGTGCCAGCAGTATCAACAGGGGCACTGAAGCTTTCTTT.

Points on this clone: Other DNA sequences in the sample encode the same CDR3. V usage is TRBV6-5 and J usage is TRBJ1-2; 8 bases match TRBD1. This CDR3 comprises 13 residues. Germline V gene lookup returns CDR1 MNHEY and CDR2 SVGAGI. V lost 6 bases and J lost 7; bases outside the gene matches: 7. In nucleotides, the CDR3 is TGTGCCAGCAGCACCGGGACAGGACGTGGCTACACCTTC. This gives the protein CASSTGTGRGYTF.

The gene calls are TRBV13 and TRBJ1-1, with D unclear. The V and J ends lost 2 bases and 6 bases respectively, with 10 bases between them. Germline lookup yields CDR1 PRHDT and CDR2 FYEKMQ (reference sequence). This CDR3 is built from 13 residues. The CDR3 here is CASSLSNGPEAFF. The CDR3 bases are TGTGCCAGCAGCTTATCGAATGGCCCTGAAGCTTTCTTT.

This chain joins TRBV7-9 and TRBJ1-1; D is perhaps TRBD1 (6 bases). Germline loops: CDR1 SEHNR, CDR2 FQNEAQ (reference sequence). CDR3 size: 16 residues. V was pared by 4 bases and J by 4 bases, with 19 bases between. The CDR3 region has the DNA TGTGCCAGCAGCTCGAGGTCTGGGGGCCCAGGCACTGAAGCTTTCTTT. It is translated as CASSSRSGGPGTEAFF.

This clone was seen a single time. The V call is TRBV29-1, the J call TRBJ1-2; no clear D gene. The CDR3 contains 11 residues. CDR1 is SQVTM and CDR2 is ANQGSEA in the germline V gene. Trimming pared 0 bases from V and 8 bases from J, leaving 7 bases between. The CDR3 here is CSVEDQLGYTF. The CDR3 nucleotides read TGCAGCGTTGAAGATCAGTTAGGCTACACCTTC.

Here the CDR3 DNA reads TGTGCCAGCAGCGGAGGCGGGGACCTAAGGATTCAGTACTTC. The encoded protein is CASSGGGDLRIQYF. The chain employs TRBV7-6 and TRBJ2-4; D is perhaps TRBD2 (6 bases). This CDR3 is built from 14 residues. V was cut by 5 bases and J by 10 bases, with 18 bases left in between. CDR1 SGHVS and CDR2 FNYEAQ come from the germline V gene.

The CDR3 loop reads CASSSMDIGQETQYF. The CDR3 DNA sequence: TGTGCCAGCAGTTCCATGGACATTGGGCAAGAGACCCAGTACTTC. The rearrangement links TRBV28 to TRBJ2-5, with D possibly TRBD1 on 5 matching bases. The CDR3 is 15 residues long. V lost 4 bases and J lost 2, with 14 bases in between. The germline V gene has CDR1 MDHEN and CDR2 SYDVKM.

This clone occurred a few times. The chain carries TRBV6-5 and TRBJ1-2; D possibly corresponds to TRBD1 (5 bases). Germline values: CDR1 MNHEY, CDR2 SVGAGI. Trimming shortened V by 6 bases and J by 4 bases, and 12 bases separated the two germline ends. This CDR3 region has 13 residues. CDR3 bases: TGTGCCAGCAGAACGGGACTGGCCTATGGCTACACCTTC. Protein sequence: CASRTGLAYGYTF.

The chain carries TRBV11-2 and TRBJ1-1; D not resolved. Germline CDR1 SGHAT, CDR2 FQNNGV. This CDR3 spans 18 amino acids. V gave up 2 bases and J gave up 4 bases, with 23 bases separating them. CDR3 in DNA: TGTGCCAGCAGCTTAATTCGGAGGTCGGGCAGCATACGCACTGAAGCTTTCTTT. It encodes CASSLIRRSGSIRTEAFF.

The rearrangement links TRBV4-1 to TRBJ2-1; 12 nucleotides agree with TRBD2. Per germline, CDR1 MGHRA and CDR2 YSYEKL. V shed 1 base, J shed 5 bases, and the junction held 9 bases outside the gene matches. This CDR3 comprises 18 residues. In nucleotides, the CDR3 is TGCGCCAGCAGCCAAGTGACGCTAGCGGGGGGGGACAACAATGAGCAGTTCTTC. This codes for CASSQVTLAGGDNNEQFF.

V usage is TRBV5-1 and J usage is TRBJ1-1; 7 nucleotides match TRBD1. Germline CDR1 is SGHRS and CDR2 is YFSETQ. V lost 2 bases and J lost 7; bases outside the gene matches: 5. CDR3 length: 13 residues. Here the CDR3 reads CASSFDRDYEAFF. The DNA of the CDR3 is TGCGCCAGCAGCTTCGACAGGGATTATGAAGCTTTCTTT.

This clone was counted between two and nine times. The genes are TRBV5-6 and TRBJ1-1, with 11 bases fitting TRBD1. Per the germline V gene, CDR1 is SGHDT and CDR2 is YYEEEE. The CDR3 totals 16 residues. The J segment lost 9 bases and the V segment lost 0 bases, leaving 10 bases of the junction unmatched. The CDR3: CASSLARDRGMEKAFF. The CDR3 DNA reads as TGTGCCAGCAGCTTGGCCCGGGACAGGGGGATGGAAAAAGCTTTCTTT.

The V call is TRBV7-3, the J call TRBJ1-6; no clear D. The V gene's germline CDR1 is SGHTA and CDR2 FQGTGA. Between the trimmed V and J ends, which lost 7 bases and 10 bases, there was a span of 20 bases. The CDR3 extends over 15 amino acids. In DNA, the CDR3 is TGTGCCAGCACCCTGAGGGTGGAACGGTACTCACCCCTCCACTTT. Its protein product is CASTLRVERYSPLHF.

The V call is TRBV28, the J call TRBJ2-3; TRBD2 matches 10 bases. With V trimmed by 3 bases and J by 4 bases, 13 bases remained unmatched. The CDR3 has 18 amino acids. Germline V CDR1 and CDR2: MDHEN, SYDVKM. The CDR3 sequence: CASSFPLNLAGVSDTQYF. The CDR3 DNA reads as TGTGCCAGCAGTTTCCCCCTCAATCTAGCGGGAGTGTCAGATACGCAGTATTTT.